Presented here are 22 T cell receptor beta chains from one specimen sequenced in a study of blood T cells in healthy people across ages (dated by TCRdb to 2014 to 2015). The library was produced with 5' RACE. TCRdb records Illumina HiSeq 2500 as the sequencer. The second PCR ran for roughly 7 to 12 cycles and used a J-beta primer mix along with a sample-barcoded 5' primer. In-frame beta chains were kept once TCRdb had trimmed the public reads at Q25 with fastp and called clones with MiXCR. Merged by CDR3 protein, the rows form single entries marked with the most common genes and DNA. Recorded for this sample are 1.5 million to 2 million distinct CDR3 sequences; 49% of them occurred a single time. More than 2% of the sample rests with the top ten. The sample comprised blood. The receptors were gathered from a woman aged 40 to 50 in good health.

CDR3 loop: CASTPSGGYEQYF. CDR3 in DNA: TGTGCCAGCACCCCCAGCGGGGGCTACGAGCAGTACTTC. V usage is TRBV12-3 or TRBV12-4 and J usage is TRBJ2-7; 8 bases fit TRBD2. V lost 7 bases, J lost 3 bases, and 5 bases stayed unmatched. CDR3 size: 13 residues.

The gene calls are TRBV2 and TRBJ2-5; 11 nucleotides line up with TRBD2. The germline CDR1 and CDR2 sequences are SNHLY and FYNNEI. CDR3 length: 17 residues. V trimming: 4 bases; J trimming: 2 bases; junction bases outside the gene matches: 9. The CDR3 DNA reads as TGTGCCAGCAGTGGGGCCAAACTAGCGGGGGTTCAAGAGACCCAGTACTTC. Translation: CASSGAKLAGVQETQYF.

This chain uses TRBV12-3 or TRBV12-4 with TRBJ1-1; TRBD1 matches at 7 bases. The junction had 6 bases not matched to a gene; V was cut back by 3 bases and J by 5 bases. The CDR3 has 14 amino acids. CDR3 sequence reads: CASSFTQGLTEAFF. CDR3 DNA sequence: TGTGCCAGCAGTTTCACACAGGGGCTAACTGAAGCTTTCTTT.

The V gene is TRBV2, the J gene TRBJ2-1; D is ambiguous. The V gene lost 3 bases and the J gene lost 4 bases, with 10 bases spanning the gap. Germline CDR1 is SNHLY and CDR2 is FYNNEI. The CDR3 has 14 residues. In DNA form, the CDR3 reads TGTGCCAGCAGTGAGGTAGCAGTTTACAATGAGCAGTTCTTC. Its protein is CASSEVAVYNEQFF.

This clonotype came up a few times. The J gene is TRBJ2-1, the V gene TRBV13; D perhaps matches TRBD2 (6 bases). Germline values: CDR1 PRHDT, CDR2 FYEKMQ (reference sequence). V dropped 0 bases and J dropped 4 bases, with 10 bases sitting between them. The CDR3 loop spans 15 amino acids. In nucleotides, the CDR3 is TGTGCCAGCAGCTTAGGGGACTACGGATACAATGAGCAGTTCTTC. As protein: CASSLGDYGYNEQFF.

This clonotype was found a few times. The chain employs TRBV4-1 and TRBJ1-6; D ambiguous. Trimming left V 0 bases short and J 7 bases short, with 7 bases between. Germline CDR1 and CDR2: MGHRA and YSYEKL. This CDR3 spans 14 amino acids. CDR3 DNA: TGCGCCAGCAGCCAAGAGTCTCGGAATTCACCCCTCCACTTT. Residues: CASSQESRNSPLHF.

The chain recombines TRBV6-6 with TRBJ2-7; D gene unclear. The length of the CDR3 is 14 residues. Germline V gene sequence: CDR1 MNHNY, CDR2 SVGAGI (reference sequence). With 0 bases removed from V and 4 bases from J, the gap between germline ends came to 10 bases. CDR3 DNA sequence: TGTGCCAGCAGTTACTCGGCAGCAGAATACGAGCAGTACTTC. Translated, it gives CASSYSAAEYEQYF.

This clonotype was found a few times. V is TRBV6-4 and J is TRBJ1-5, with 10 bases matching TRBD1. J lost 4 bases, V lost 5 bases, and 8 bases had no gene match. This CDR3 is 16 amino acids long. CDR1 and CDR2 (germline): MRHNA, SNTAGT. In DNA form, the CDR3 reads TGTGCCAGCAGTCCAGACCCGGGACAGGGGAATCAGCCCCAGCATTTT. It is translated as CASSPDPGQGNQPQHF.

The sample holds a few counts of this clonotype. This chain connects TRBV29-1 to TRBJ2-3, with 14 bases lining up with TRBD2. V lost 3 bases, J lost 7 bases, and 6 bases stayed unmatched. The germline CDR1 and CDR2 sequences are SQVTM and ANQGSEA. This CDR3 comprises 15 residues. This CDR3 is CSVDPGTSGGNTQYF. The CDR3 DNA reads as TGCAGCGTTGATCCCGGGACTAGCGGGGGAAATACGCAGTATTTT.

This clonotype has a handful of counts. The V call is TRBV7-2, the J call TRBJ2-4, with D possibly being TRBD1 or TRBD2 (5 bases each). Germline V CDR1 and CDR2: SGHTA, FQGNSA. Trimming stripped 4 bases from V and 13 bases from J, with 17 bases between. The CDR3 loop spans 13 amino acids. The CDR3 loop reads CASSSLPLGEQYF. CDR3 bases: TGTGCCAGCAGCTCCCTTCCGTTGGGGGAGCAGTACTTC.

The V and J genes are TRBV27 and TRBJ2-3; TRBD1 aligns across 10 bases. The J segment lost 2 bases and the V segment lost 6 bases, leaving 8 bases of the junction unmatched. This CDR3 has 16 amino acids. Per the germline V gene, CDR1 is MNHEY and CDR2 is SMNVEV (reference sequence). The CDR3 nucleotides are TGTGCCAGCAGCTATAGGACAGGGGGAACCACAGATACGCAGTATTTT. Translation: CASSYRTGGTTDTQYF.

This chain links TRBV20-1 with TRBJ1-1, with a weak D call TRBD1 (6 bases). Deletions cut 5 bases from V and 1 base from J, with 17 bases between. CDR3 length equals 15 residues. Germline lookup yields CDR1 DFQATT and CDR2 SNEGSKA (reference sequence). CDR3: CSASNQGYRNTEAFF. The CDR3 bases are TGCAGTGCTTCCAATCAGGGGTACCGGAACACTGAAGCTTTCTTT.

CDR3 sequence reads: CASSLPGHPDEKLFF. The DNA for the CDR3 is TGTGCCAGCAGCCTCCCGGGACACCCGGATGAAAAACTGTTTTTT. The chain employs TRBV7-9 and TRBJ1-4; a weak D match, TRBD1 (6 bases). With 5 bases removed from V and 6 bases from J, the gap between germline ends came to 16 bases. Germline V CDR1 and CDR2: SEHNR, FQNEAQ (reference sequence). The length of the CDR3 is 15 residues.

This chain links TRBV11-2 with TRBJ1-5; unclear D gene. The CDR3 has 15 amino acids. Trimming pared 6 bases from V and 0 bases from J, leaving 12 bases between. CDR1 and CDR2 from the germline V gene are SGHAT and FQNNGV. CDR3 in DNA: TGTGCCAGCAGTTCCGAGCTTACTAGCAATCAGCCCCAGCATTTT. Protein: CASSSELTSNQPQHF.

This chain's CDR3 is CSAARKANPRETQYF. The CDR3 DNA sequence: TGCAGTGCTGCCCGCAAGGCTAACCCACGAGAGACCCAGTACTTC. The chain joins TRBV20-1 to TRBJ2-5, with D unclear. Trimming removed 5 bases at V and 4 bases at J, with 20 bases between. Germline V lookup: CDR1 DFQATT, CDR2 SNEGSKA (reference sequence). The CDR3 has 15 residues.

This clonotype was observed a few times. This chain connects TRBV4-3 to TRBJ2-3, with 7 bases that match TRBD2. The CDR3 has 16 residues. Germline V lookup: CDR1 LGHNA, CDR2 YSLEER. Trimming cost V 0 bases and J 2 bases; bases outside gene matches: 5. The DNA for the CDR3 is TGCGCCAGCAGCCAAGACGGTAGCGGGCACACAGATACGCAGTATTTT. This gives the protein CASSQDGSGHTDTQYF.

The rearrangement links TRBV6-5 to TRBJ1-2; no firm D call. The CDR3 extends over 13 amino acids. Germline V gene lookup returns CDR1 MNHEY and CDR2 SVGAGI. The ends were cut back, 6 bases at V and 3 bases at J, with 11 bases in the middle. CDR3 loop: CASSAMAYYGYTF. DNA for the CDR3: TGTGCCAGCAGCGCAATGGCCTACTATGGCTACACCTTC.

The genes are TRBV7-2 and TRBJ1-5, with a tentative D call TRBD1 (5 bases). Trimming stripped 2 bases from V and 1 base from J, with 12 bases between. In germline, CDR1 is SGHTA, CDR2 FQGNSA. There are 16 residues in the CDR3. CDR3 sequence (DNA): TGTGCCAGCAGCTTAAGGGGCCGGGGGAGCAATCAGCCCCAGCATTTT. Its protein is CASSLRGRGSNQPQHF.

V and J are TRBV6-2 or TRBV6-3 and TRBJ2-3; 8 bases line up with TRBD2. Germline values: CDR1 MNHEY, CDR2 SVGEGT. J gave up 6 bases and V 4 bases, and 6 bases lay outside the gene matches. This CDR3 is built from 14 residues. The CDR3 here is CASSLAGPPDTQYF. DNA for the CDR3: TGTGCCAGCAGTTTAGCGGGGCCCCCGGATACGCAGTATTTT.

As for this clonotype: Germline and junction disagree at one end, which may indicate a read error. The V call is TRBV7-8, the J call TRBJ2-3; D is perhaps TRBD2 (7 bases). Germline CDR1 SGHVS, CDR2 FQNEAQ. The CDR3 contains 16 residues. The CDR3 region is CACSILSGTSTDTQYF. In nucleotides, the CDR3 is TGTGCCTGCAGCATACTAAGCGGGACAAGCACAGATACGCAGTATTTT.

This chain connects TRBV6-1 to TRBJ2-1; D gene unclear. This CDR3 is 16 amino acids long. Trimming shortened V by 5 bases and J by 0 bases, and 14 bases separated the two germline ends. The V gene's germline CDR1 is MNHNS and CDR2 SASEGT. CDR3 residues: CASSTLKQSSYNEQFF. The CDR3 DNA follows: TGTGCCAGCAGTACCCTCAAGCAGAGCTCCTACAATGAGCAGTTCTTC.

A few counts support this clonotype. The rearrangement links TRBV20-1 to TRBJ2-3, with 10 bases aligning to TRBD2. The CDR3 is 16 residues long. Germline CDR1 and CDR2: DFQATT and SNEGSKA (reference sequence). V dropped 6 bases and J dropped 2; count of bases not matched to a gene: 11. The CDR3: CSAQLVAGGLTDTQYF. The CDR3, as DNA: TGCAGTGCCCAGCTAGTAGCGGGGGGCCTCACAGATACGCAGTATTTT.